This TCR beta chain was retrieved from a study of CXCR3-negative and CXCR3-positive naive CD8 T cells. Overall study context: With about 1.5 +/- 0.3 million reads per library, the TRB reads numbered some 150 million in total. The study's findings and limits: Diversity proved comparably high across both naive subsets and much lower in memory CD8+ cells. After cryopreservation, CXCR3 expression dropped partially; most assays used fresh PBMCs. Memory cells showed distinct TRBV-TRBJ patterns, while the two naive subsets matched.

As concerns this clonotype: Antigen specificity is unknown.

Germline V lookup: CDR1 SQVTM, CDR2 ANQGSEA. The length of the CDR3 is 15 residues. All TRB cDNA libraries came from 5' RACE performed with UMI labels. TCRdb processed the 5' RACE reads again and assigns one entry to each CDR3 protein, with no DNA. The sample's table shows about 30,000 distinct CDR3 sequences. The sample taken for sequencing was memory CD8+ T cells from blood. The V call is TRBV29-1, the J call TRBJ2-1; TCRdb gives TRBD2 as the D gene, but with no DNA this cannot be confirmed. This TCR was sampled from a human donor in good health. Some clones in this sample may be carry-over from other donors' samples. The CDR3 loop reads CSVESGTSGGNEQFF.